This T cell receptor (beta chain) was recovered during a study of blood T cell repertoires in COVID-19. The wider study: The United States, Italy and Spain supplied acute and convalescent COVID-19 samples. PBMCs, B-cell-depleted T cells, or T cells were the source of the cDNA or gDNA that made up the material.

V shed 5 bases, J shed 5 bases, and the junction held 5 bases outside the gene matches. Germline lookup yields CDR1 GTSNPN and CDR2 SVGIG (reference sequence). The CDR3 is made up of 13 amino acids. Methods used by the authors: Reference gene primer amplification in the assay estimated nucleated cell counts. Sequencing was performed with immunoSEQ multiplex PCR; in TCRdb, only in-frame clones are kept and a portion is missing. The V and J calls and clone size are taken from that table; D and trimming were inferred from the DNA. The data show roughly 200,000 clones, 70% to 90% seen once. Sequenced input: peripheral blood. The chain recombines TRBV30 with TRBJ2-3; 9 bases line up with TRBD1. This TCR was recovered from a human donor with active or convalescent COVID-19. The donor label of this sample is uncertain. Here the CDR3 DNA reads TGTGCCTGGGTCGGACAGGGGATAGATACGCAGTATTTT. Translating gives CAWVGQGIDTQYF.